This T cell receptor (beta chain) appears in the sequencing data of a study of radiotherapy plus CTLA-4 blockade in lung cancer. Study at large: Objective responses arose in approximately 20% of patients, and about 32% experienced disease control.

In this sample, this clone turned up once. Antigen: not known. Produced via immunoSEQ multiplex PCR; TCRdb's table is partial and in-frame only. Counted here are 70,000 to 100,000 clones, around 85% occurring once; the ten biggest clones make up just over 2%. General study results and limits: Blood-borne expansion of tumor-derived TCR clones followed radiotherapy plus ipilimumab.

The origin of this receptor is a human donor with non-small cell lung cancer who had a partial response to radiotherapy plus ipilimumab. The sample consisted of peripheral blood, taken from a patient treated with radiotherapy plus ipilimumab.

The CDR3 region has the DNA TGTGCCAGCTCACCTCGCCAGGGGGCGTCCGGGGAGCTGTTTTTT. Translating gives CASSPRQGASGELFF. The rearrangement uses TRBV18 and TRBJ2-2, with 8 bases fitting TRBD1. The CDR3 totals 15 residues. CDR1 and CDR2 (germline): KGHSH, LQKENI. Trimming at V came to 3 bases and at J to 6 bases, leaving 6 bases not matched to a gene.